This TCR beta chain came from a study of blood T cell repertoires in COVID-19. Study-level information: The United States, Italy and Spain provided the acute and convalescent COVID-19 samples. The analysed material was cDNA or gDNA that came from T cells, B-cell-depleted T cells, or PBMCs.

In Seattle, patients joined the study during active infection and were tracked longitudinally. In the original workflow: Using reference gene primer amplification, nucleated cell counts were estimated. TCRdb keeps only in-frame clones here, not all; method: immunoSEQ multiplex PCR. That table is the source of V, J and clone size, and D and trimming were worked out from the DNA. The sample consists of about 190,000 clones, around 80% of them appearing once. V shed 4 bases, J shed 5 bases, and the junction held 8 bases outside the gene matches. CDR1 is LGHDT and CDR2 is YNNKEL in the germline V gene (reference sequence). The CDR3 totals 15 residues.

The clonotype was recovered from a woman aged 80 or over with COVID-19, enrolled during active disease. This chain links TRBV3-1 (or the pseudogene TRBV3-2) with TRBJ1-1; 9 positions agree with TRBD1. Sequenced material: peripheral blood. The DNA of the CDR3 is TGTGCCAGCAGCCCAGGGACAGGGAGAAGGACTGAAGCTTTCTTT. Protein sequence: CASSPGTGRRTEAFF.